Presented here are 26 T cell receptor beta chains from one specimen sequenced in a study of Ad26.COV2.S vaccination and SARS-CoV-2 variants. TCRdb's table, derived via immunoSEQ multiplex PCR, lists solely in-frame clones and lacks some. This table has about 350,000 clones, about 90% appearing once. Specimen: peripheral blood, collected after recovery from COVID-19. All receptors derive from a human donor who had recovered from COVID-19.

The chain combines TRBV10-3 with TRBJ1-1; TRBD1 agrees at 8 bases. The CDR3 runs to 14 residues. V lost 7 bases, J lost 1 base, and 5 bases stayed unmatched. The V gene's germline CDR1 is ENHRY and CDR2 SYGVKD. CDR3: CAITVGTGNTEAFF. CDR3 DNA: TGTGCCATCACCGTAGGGACAGGGAACACTGAAGCTTTCTTT.

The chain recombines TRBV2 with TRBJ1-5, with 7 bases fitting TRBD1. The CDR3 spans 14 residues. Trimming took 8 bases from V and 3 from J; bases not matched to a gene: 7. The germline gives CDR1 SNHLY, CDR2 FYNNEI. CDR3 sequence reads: CASLETGANQPQHF. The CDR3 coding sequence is TGTGCCAGCTTGGAAACAGGGGCCAATCAGCCCCAGCATTTT.

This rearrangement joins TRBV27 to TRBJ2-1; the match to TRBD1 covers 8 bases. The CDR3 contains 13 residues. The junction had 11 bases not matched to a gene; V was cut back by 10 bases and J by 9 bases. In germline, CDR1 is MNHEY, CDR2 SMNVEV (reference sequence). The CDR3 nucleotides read TGTGCCACACAACGCGGACAGGGAGGTGAGCAGTTCTTC. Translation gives CATQRGQGGEQFF.

In DNA, the CDR3 is TGTGCCAGCAGTGGACAGGGGGCGCGGGGCTACACCTTC. Its protein product is CASSGQGARGYTF. This chain joins TRBV12-3 or TRBV12-4 and TRBJ1-2, with 11 bases matching TRBD1. V was clipped by 5 bases and J by 8 bases; unmatched bases: 4. The CDR3 is 13 amino acids.

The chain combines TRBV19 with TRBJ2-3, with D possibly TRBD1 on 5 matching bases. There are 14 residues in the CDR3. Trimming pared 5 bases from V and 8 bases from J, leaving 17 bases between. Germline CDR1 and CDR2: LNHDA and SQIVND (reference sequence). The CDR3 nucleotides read TGTGCCAGTAGTGATACAGGCAGGACGGGTACGCAGTATTTT. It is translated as CASSDTGRTGTQYF.

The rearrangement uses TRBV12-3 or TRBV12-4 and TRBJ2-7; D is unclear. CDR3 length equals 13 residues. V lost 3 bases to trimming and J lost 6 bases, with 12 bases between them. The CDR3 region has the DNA TGTGCCAGCAGTTTTATCAGGTCGGGCGAGCAGTACTTC. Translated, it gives CASSFIRSGEQYF.

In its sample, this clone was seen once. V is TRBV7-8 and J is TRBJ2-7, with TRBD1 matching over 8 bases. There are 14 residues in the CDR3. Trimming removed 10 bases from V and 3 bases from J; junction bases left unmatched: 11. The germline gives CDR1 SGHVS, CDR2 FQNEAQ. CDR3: CAKRKDREHYEQYF. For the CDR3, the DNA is TGTGCCAAAAGAAAGGACAGGGAACACTACGAGCAGTACTTC.

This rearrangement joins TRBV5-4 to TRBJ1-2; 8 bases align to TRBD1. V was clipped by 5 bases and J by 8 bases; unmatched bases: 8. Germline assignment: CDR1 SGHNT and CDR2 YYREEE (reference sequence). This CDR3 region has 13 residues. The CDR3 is CASSPRQGWGYTF. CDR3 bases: TGTGCCAGCAGTCCGAGACAGGGGTGGGGCTACACCTTC. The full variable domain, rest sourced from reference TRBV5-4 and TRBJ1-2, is ETGVTQSPTHLIKTRGQQVTLRCSSQSGHNTVSWYQQALGQGPQFIFQYYREEENGRGNFPPRFSGLQFPNYSSELNVNALELDDSALYLCASSPRQGWGYTFGSGTRLTVV.

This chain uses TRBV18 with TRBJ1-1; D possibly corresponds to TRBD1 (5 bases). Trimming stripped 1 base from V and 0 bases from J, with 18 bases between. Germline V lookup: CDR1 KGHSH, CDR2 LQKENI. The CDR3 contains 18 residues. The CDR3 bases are TGTGCCAGCTCACCACTATCGGCAGGGCCTCGTATGAACACTGAAGCTTTCTTT. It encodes CASSPLSAGPRMNTEAFF.

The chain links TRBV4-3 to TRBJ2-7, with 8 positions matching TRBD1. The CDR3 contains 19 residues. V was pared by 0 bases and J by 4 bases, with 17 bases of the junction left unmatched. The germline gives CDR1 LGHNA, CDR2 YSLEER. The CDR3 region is CASSQEGGKLGTGVYEQYF. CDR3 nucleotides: TGCGCCAGCAGCCAAGAAGGGGGCAAATTAGGGACAGGTGTGTACGAGCAGTACTTC.

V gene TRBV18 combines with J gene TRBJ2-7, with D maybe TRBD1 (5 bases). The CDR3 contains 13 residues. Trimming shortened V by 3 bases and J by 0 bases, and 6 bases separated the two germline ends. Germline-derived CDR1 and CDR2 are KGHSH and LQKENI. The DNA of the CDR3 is TGTGCCAGCTCACCGACAGTCTCCTACGAGCAGTACTTC. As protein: CASSPTVSYEQYF.

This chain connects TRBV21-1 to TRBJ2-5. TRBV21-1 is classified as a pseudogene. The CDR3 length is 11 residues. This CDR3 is CASIPQETQYF. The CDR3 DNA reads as TGTGCCAGCATACCACAAGAGACCCAGTACTTC.

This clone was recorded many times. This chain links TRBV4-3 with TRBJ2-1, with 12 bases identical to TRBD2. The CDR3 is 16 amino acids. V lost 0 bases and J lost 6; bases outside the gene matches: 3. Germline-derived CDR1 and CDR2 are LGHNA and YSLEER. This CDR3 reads CASSQEPSGGANEQFF. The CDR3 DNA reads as TGCGCCAGCAGCCAAGAACCTAGCGGGGGGGCCAATGAGCAGTTCTTC.

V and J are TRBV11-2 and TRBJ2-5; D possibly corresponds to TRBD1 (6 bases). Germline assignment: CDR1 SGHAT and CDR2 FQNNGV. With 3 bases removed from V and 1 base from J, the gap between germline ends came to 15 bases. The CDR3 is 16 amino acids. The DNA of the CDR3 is TGTGCCAGCAGCTTCGGACAGTCCATGTTCCAAGAGACCCAGTACTTC. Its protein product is CASSFGQSMFQETQYF.

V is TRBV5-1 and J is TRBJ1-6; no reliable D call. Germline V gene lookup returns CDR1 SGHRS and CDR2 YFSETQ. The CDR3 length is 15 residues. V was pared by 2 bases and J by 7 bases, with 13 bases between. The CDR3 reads CASSFDEVWNSPLHF. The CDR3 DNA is TGCGCCAGCAGCTTCGACGAAGTATGGAATTCACCCCTCCACTTT.

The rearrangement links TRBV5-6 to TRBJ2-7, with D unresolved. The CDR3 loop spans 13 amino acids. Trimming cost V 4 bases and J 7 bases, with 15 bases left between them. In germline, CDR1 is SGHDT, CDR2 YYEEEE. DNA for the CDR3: TGTGCCAGCAGCGGGATGGTAGGAATAGAGCAGTACTTC. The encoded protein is CASSGMVGIEQYF.

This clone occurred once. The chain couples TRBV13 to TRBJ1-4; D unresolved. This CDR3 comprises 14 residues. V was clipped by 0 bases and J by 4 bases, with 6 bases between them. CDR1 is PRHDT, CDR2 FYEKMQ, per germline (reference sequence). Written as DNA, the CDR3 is TGTGCCAGCAGCTTAGGGCAGGTTAATGAAAAACTGTTTTTT. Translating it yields CASSLGQVNEKLFF.

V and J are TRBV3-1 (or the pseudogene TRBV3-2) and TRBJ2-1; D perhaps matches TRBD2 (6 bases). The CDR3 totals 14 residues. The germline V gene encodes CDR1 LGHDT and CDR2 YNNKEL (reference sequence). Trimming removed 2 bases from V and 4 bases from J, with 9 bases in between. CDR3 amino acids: CASSQFGGYNEQFF. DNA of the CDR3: TGTGCCAGCAGCCAATTCGGAGGGTACAATGAGCAGTTCTTC.

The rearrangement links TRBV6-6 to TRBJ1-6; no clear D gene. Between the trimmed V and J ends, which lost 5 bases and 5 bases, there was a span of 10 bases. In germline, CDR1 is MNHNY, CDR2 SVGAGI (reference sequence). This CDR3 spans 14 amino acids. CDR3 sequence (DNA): TGTGCCAGCAGTCCCGAGAGGGATAATTCACCCCTCCACTTT. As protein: CASSPERDNSPLHF.

The CDR3 loop reads CSARQEPEQYF. For the CDR3, the DNA is TGCAGTGCTAGGCAGGAACCCGAGCAGTACTTC. The chain is built from TRBV20-1 and TRBJ2-7, with no clear D. Germline values: CDR1 DFQATT, CDR2 SNEGSKA (reference sequence). V lost 3 bases and J 6 bases, leaving 9 bases between the germline ends. The CDR3 is 11 residues long.

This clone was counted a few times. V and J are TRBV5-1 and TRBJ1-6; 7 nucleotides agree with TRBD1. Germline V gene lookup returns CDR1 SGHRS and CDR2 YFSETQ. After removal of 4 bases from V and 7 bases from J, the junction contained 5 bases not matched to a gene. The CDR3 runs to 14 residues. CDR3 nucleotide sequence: TGCGCCAGCAGCAGGGACAGTTCGAATTCACCCCTCCACTTT. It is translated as CASSRDSSNSPLHF.

CDR3 sequence: CASSRDRGRGDTQYF. CDR3 DNA: TGTGCCAGCAGTAGGGACAGGGGGCGCGGAGATACGCAGTATTTT. The chain has TRBV28 and TRBJ2-3, with 12 bases fitting TRBD1. Trimming cost V 5 bases and J 5 bases; bases outside gene matches: 5. The CDR3 runs to 15 residues. Germline loops: CDR1 MDHEN, CDR2 SYDVKM.

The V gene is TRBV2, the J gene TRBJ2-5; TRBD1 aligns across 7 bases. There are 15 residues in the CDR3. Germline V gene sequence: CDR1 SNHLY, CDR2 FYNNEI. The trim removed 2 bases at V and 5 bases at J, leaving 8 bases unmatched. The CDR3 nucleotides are TGTGCCAGCAGTGAACTCGGACAGGTCGGTGAGACCCAGTACTTC. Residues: CASSELGQVGETQYF.

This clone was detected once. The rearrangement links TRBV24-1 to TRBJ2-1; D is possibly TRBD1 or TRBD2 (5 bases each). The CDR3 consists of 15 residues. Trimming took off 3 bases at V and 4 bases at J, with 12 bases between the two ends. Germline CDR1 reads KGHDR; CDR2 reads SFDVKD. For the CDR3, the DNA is TGTGCCACCAGTGATCACCGGGACCAGTACAATGAGCAGTTCTTC. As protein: CATSDHRDQYNEQFF.

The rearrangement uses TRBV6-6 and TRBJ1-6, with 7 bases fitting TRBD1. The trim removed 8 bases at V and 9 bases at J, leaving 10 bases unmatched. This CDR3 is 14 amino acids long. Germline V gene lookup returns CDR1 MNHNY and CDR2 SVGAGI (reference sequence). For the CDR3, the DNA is TGTGCCAGCCAAATAAACAGGGGAGGTTCACCCCTCCACTTT. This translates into CASQINRGGSPLHF.

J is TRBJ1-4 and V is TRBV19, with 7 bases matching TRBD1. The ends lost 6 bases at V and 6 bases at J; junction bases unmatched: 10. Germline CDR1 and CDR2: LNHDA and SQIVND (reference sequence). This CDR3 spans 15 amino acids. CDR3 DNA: TGTGCCAGTAGCGTTACAGGGGCGCGTTATGAAAAACTGTTTTTT. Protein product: CASSVTGARYEKLFF.